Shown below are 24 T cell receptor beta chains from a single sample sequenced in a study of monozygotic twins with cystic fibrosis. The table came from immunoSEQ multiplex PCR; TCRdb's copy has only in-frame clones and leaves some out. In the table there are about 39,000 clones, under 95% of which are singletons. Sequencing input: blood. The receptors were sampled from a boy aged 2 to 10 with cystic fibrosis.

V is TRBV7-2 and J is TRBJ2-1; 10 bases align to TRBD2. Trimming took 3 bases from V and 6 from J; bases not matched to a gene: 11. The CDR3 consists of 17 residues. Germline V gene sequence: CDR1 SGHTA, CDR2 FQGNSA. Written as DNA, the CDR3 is TGTGCCAGCAGCTTTGGGCGTTTAGCGGGGGGCCTCAATGAGCAGTTCTTC. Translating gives CASSFGRLAGGLNEQFF.

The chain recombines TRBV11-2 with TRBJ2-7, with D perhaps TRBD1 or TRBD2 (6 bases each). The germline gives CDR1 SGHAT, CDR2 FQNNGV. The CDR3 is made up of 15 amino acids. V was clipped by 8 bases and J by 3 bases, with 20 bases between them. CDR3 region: CASCGGLAVGYEQYF. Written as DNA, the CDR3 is TGTGCCAGCTGTGGGGGGCTGGCCGTGGGCTACGAGCAGTACTTC.

In DNA, the CDR3 is TGTGCCAGCGGGGGGGCCTACAATGAGCAGTTCTTC. Translating gives CASGGAYNEQFF. This chain joins TRBV9 and TRBJ2-1; 7 bases fit TRBD2. Germline V gene sequence: CDR1 SGDLS, CDR2 YYNGEE. J gave up 2 bases and V 7 bases, and 0 bases lay outside the gene matches. This CDR3 contains 12 residues.

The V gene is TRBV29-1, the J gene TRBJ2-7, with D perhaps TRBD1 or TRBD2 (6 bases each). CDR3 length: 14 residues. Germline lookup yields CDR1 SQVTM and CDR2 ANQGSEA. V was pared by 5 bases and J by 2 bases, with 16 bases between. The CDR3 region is CSVSHGGPAYEQYF. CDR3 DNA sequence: TGCAGCGTTTCACACGGGGGCCCAGCCTACGAGCAGTACTTC.

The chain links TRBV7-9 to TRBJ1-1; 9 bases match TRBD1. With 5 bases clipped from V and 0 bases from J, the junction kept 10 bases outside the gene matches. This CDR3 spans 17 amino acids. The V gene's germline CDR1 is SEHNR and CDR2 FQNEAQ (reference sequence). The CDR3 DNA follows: TGTGCCAGCAGCCATGACAGGGGGGTCATCATGAACACTGAAGCTTTCTTT. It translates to CASSHDRGVIMNTEAFF.

The CDR3 is CASSPQTGRSGNTIYF. The CDR3 nucleotides are TGTGCCAGCAGCCCCCAGACAGGTCGCTCTGGAAACACCATATATTTT. The V and J genes are TRBV9 and TRBJ1-3, with a tentative D call TRBD1 (6 bases). V shed 4 bases and J shed 0 bases, with 14 bases lying between them. Germline CDR1 reads SGDLS; CDR2 reads YYNGEE. CDR3 length equals 16 residues.

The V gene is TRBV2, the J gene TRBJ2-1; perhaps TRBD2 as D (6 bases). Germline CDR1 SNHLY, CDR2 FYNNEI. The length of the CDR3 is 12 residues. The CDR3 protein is CQAWTTHNEQFF. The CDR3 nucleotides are TGTCAAGCGTGGACTACTCACAATGAGCAGTTCTTC.

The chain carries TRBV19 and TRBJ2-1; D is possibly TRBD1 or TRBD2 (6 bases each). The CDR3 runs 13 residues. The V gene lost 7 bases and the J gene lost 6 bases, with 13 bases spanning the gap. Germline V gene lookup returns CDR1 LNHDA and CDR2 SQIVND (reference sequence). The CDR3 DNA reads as TGTGCCAGTAAAGGGGGACTTACCAATGAGCAGTTCTTC. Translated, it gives CASKGGLTNEQFF.

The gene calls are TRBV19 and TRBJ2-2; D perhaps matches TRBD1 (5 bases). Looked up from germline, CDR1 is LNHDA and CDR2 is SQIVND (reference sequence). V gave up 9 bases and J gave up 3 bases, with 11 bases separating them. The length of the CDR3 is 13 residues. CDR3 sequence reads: CASTKGYTGELFF. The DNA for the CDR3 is TGTGCCAGCACGAAGGGGTACACCGGGGAGCTGTTTTTT.

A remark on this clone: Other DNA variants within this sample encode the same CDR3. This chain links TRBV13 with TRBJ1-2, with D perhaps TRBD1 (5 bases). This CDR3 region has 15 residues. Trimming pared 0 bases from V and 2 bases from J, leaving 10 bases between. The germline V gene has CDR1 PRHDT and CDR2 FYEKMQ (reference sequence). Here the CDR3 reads CASSLGTGSNYGYTF. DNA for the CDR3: TGTGCCAGCAGCTTAGGTACAGGTTCCAACTATGGCTACACCTTC. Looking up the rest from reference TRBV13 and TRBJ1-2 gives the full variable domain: AAGVIQSPRHLIKEKRETATLKCYPIPRHDTVYWYQQGPGQDPQFLISFYEKMQSDKGSIPDRFSAQQFSDYHSELNMSSLELGDSALYFCASSLGTGSNYGYTFGSGTRLTVV.

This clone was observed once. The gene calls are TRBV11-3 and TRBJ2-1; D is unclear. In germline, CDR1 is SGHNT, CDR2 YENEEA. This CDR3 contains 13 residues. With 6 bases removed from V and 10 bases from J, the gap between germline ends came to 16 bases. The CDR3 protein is CASRPGQDQEQFF. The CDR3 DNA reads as TGTGCCAGCAGACCCGGCCAGGACCAAGAGCAGTTCTTC. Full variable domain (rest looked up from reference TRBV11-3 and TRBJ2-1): EAGVVQSPRYKIIEKKQPVAFWCNPISGHNTLYWYLQNLGQGPELLIRYENEEAVDDSQLPKDRFSAERLKGVDSTLKIQPAELGDSAVYLCASRPGQDQEQFFGPGTRLTVL.

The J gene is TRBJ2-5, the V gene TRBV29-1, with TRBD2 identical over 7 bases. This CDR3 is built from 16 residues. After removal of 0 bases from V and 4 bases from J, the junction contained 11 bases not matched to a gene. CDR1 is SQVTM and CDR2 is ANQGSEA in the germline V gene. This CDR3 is CSVEDLVGGKGETQYF. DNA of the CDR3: TGCAGCGTTGAAGATTTGGTGGGGGGGAAAGGAGAGACCCAGTACTTC.

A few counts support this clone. The CDR3 DNA sequence: TGCAGCGTTGCTACCGGGACAGGAGCTTTCTTT. Amino acids: CSVATGTGAFF. The rearrangement links TRBV29-1 to TRBJ1-1; 8 nucleotides agree with TRBD1. The CDR3 has 11 amino acids. Trimming cost V 4 bases and J 10 bases; bases outside gene matches: 5. The V gene's germline CDR1 is SQVTM and CDR2 ANQGSEA.

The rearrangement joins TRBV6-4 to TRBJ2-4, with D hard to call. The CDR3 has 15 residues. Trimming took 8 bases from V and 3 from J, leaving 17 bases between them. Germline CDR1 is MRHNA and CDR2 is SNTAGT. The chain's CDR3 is CASAQKAIVKNIQYF. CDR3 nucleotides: TGTGCCAGCGCACAGAAGGCGATTGTCAAAAACATTCAGTACTTC.

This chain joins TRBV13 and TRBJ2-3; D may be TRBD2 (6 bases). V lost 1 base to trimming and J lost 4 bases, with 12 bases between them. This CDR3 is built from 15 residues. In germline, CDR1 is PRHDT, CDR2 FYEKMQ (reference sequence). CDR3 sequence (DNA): TGTGCCAGCAGCTTAGCGGGACTGGCGGCAGATACGCAGTATTTT. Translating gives CASSLAGLAADTQYF.

The CDR3 DNA sequence: TGTGCCAGCAGTGATGGGGTCCCAAGTCAGCCCCAGCATTTT. Protein sequence: CASSDGVPSQPQHF. The chain has TRBV6-1 and TRBJ1-5; no reliable D call. V was clipped by 3 bases and J by 6 bases, with 12 bases between them. CDR1 and CDR2 (germline): MNHNS, SASEGT. This CDR3 comprises 14 residues.

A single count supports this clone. CDR3 in DNA: TGTGCCAGCAGTCCGGGGGGGTACAATGAGCAGTTCTTC. Protein: CASSPGGYNEQFF. The V call is TRBV6-5, the J call TRBJ2-1; 8 bases match TRBD2. The V gene's germline CDR1 is MNHEY and CDR2 SVGAGI. The CDR3 totals 13 residues. The ends lost 5 bases at V and 4 bases at J; junction bases unmatched: 1.

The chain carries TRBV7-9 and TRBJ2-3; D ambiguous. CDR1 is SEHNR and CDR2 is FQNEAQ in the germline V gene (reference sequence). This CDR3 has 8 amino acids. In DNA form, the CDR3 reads TGTGAGGCCGATACGCAGTATTTT. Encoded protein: CEADTQYF.

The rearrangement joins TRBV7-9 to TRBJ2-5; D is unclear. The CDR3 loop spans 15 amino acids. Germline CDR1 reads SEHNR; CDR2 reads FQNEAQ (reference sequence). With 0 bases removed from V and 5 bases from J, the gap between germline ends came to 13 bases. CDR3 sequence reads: CASSLAPQREETQYF. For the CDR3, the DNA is TGTGCCAGCAGCTTAGCGCCGCAAAGAGAGGAGACCCAGTACTTC.

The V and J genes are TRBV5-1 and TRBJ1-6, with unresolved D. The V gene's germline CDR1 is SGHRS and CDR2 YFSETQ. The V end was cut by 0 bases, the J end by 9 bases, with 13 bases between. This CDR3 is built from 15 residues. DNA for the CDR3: TGCGCCAGCAGCTTGGAAGGCGAGGAGATTTCACCCCTCCACTTT. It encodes CASSLEGEEISPLHF.

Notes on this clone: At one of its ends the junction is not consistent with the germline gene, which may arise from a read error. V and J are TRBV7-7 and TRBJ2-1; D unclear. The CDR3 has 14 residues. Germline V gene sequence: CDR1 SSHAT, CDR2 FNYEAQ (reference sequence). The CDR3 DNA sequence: TGTGCTAGCAGCTTAGAATCGGGCGGCAATGAGCAGTTCTTC. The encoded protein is CASSLESGGNEQFF. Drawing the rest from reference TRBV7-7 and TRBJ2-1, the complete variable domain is GAGVSQSPRYKVTKRGQDVTLRCDPISSHATLYWYQQALGQGPEFLTYFNYEAQPDKSGLPSDRFSAERPEGSISTLTIQRTEQRDSAMYRCASSLESGGNEQFFGPGTRLTVL.

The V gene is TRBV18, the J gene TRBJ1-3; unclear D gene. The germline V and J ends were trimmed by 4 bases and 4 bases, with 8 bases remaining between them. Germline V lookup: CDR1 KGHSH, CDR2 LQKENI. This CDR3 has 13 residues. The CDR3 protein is CASSLEQGNTIYF. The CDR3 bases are TGTGCCAGCTCACTCGAACAGGGAAACACCATATATTTT.

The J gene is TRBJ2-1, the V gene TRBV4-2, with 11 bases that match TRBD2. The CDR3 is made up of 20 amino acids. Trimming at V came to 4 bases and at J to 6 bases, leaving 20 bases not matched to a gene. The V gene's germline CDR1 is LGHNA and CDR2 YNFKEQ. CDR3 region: CASSRFGASGGYKGFNEQFF. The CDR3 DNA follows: TGTGCCAGCAGCCGATTTGGCGCTAGCGGGGGGTACAAGGGGTTCAATGAGCAGTTCTTC.

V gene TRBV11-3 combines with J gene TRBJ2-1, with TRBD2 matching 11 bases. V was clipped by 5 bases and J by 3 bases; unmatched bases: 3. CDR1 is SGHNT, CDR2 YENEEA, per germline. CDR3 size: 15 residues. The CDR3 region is CASSTTSGVYNEQFF. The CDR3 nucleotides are TGTGCCAGCAGCACGACTAGCGGGGTCTACAATGAGCAGTTCTTC.